Shown below are 26 T cell receptor beta chains from a single sample sequenced in a study of brain T cells in children with intractable seizures. The data were produced by immunoSEQ multiplex PCR, yet TCRdb's version contains in-frame clones alone and is incomplete. The sample consists of approximately 330,000 clones, over 85% of them appearing once. Stated time point: blood from clinic visit 5 months post-surgery; TSC patient then seizure free. The starting material was peripheral blood, obtained less than 6 months after surgery. The receptors come from a boy less than two years old with tuberous sclerosis and intractable seizures.

The genes are TRBV30 and TRBJ1-4; D gene ambiguous. The CDR3 is 15 amino acids. Trimming removed 1 base from V and 0 bases from J, with 9 bases in between. Germline V gives CDR1 GTSNPN, CDR2 SVGIG (reference sequence). The DNA for the CDR3 is TGTGCCTGGAGTGGAGAGCTTGCAACTAATGAAAAACTGTTTTTT. Translating gives CAWSGELATNEKLFF.

The chain links TRBV7-2 to TRBJ2-7; D perhaps matches TRBD2 (6 bases). Germline V CDR1 and CDR2: SGHTA, FQGNSA. This CDR3 has 15 residues. V dropped 2 bases and J dropped 1 base, with 12 bases sitting between them. CDR3 region: CASSLFGGESYEQYF. DNA of the CDR3: TGTGCCAGCAGCTTATTTGGAGGGGAGTCCTACGAGCAGTACTTC. The full variable domain, its missing parts supplied by reference TRBV7-2 and TRBJ2-7, is GAGVSQSPSNKVTEKGKDVELRCDPISGHTALYWYRQSLGQGLEFLIYFQGNSAPDKSGLPSDRFSAERTGGSVSTLTIQRTQQEDSAVYLCASSLFGGESYEQYFGPGTRLTVT.

This chain connects TRBV5-5 to TRBJ1-5, with a possible D match to TRBD1 (6 bases). Trimming left V 4 bases short and J 2 bases short, with 13 bases between. CDR1 and CDR2 from the germline V gene are SGHKS and YYEKEE (reference sequence). This CDR3 has 15 amino acids. CDR3 region: CASSGTGIGNQPQHF. In DNA, the CDR3 is TGTGCCAGCAGCGGAACAGGGATCGGCAATCAGCCCCAGCATTTT.

The gene calls are TRBV6-6 and TRBJ1-2; D not certain. This CDR3 is 17 amino acids long. V was cut by 5 bases and J by 0 bases, with 19 bases left in between. Per germline, CDR1 MNHNY and CDR2 SVGAGI (reference sequence). CDR3 in DNA: TGTGCCAGCAGTCACGAACAAGGGCGAATCCCTAACTATGGCTACACCTTC. Translating it yields CASSHEQGRIPNYGYTF.

The gene calls are TRBV20-1 and TRBJ1-1; no firm D call. Germline-derived CDR1 and CDR2 are DFQATT and SNEGSKA (reference sequence). The CDR3 is 10 amino acids. V lost 3 bases, J lost 8 bases, and 7 bases lay in between. The CDR3 sequence: CSASGREAFF. CDR3 nucleotides: TGCAGTGCTAGTGGGAGGGAAGCTTTCTTT.

This chain uses TRBV2 with TRBJ1-6, with TRBD1 as a possible D gene (5 bases). There are 14 residues in the CDR3. Trimming took 6 bases from V and 9 from J, leaving 15 bases between them. From germline, CDR1 is SNHLY and CDR2 FYNNEI. The CDR3: CASRRVGVGSPLHF. CDR3 nucleotide sequence: TGTGCCAGCAGGAGAGTAGGGGTGGGTTCACCCCTCCACTTT.

The gene calls are TRBV11-3 and TRBJ2-7; unclear D gene. This CDR3 has 17 residues. The V end lost 2 bases, the J end lost 2 bases, and 19 bases lay between the germline ends. CDR1 SGHNT and CDR2 YENEEA come from the germline V gene. The CDR3 here is CASSLLPPGDKTYEQYF. The CDR3 DNA follows: TGTGCCAGCAGCTTATTGCCCCCCGGAGACAAGACCTACGAGCAGTACTTC.

The J gene is TRBJ1-2, the V gene TRBV6-4, with TRBD1 matching 10 bases. This CDR3 comprises 14 residues. V was clipped by 3 bases and J by 6 bases; unmatched bases: 4. Germline CDR1 MRHNA, CDR2 SNTAGT. CDR3 region: CASSEGTGANGYTF. The CDR3 nucleotides are TGTGCCAGCAGTGAAGGGACAGGGGCGAATGGCTACACCTTC.

This clone appeared once. The rearrangement uses TRBV13 and TRBJ2-7; D possibly uses TRBD1 or TRBD2 (5 bases each). This CDR3 spans 14 amino acids. The germline V gene has CDR1 PRHDT and CDR2 FYEKMQ (reference sequence). Trimming cost V 2 bases and J 3 bases, with 11 bases left between them. The CDR3 protein is CASSLSGPNYEQYF. The CDR3 DNA sequence: TGTGCCAGCAGCTTATCGGGACCCAACTACGAGCAGTACTTC.

Only one count was recorded for this clone. V and J are TRBV2 and TRBJ1-1; D might be TRBD1 (5 bases). CDR3 length equals 15 residues. Germline CDR1 SNHLY, CDR2 FYNNEI. V lost 4 bases, J lost 2 bases, and 14 bases lay in between. The CDR3 region has the DNA TGTGCCAGCAGTGGGGGACCGACTCTAAACACTGAAGCTTTCTTT. It specifies CASSGGPTLNTEAFF.

The chain is built from TRBV28 and TRBJ2-7; no reliable D call. This CDR3 is built from 10 residues. Trimming removed 2 bases at V and 6 bases at J, with 2 bases between. Germline V gene sequence: CDR1 MDHEN, CDR2 SYDVKM. The CDR3 is CASSLGEQYF. The DNA for the CDR3 is TGTGCCAGCAGTTTAGGCGAGCAGTACTTC.

The chain uses TRBV5-6 and TRBJ2-1; 15 nucleotides line up with TRBD2. The length of the CDR3 is 16 residues. The V gene's germline CDR1 is SGHDT and CDR2 YYEEEE. J gave up 7 bases and V 3 bases, and 5 bases lay outside the gene matches. The DNA of the CDR3 is TGTGCCAGCAGCTGGGGACTAGCGGGAGGATTAAATGAGCAGTTCTTC. This sequence encodes CASSWGLAGGLNEQFF.

A single count supports this clone. V gene TRBV18 combines with J gene TRBJ2-2; D call uncertain. Germline V CDR1 and CDR2: KGHSH, LQKENI. The CDR3 runs to 15 residues. V was cut by 2 bases and J by 2 bases, with 9 bases left in between. The CDR3 protein is CASSPDRTNTGELFF. CDR3 DNA sequence: TGTGCCAGCTCACCAGACCGTACCAACACCGGGGAGCTGTTTTTT.

Here the CDR3 DNA reads TGTGCCAGCAGTTCGACTCTCCGAGGATACGAGCAGTACTTC. Protein product: CASSSTLRGYEQYF. The chain uses TRBV27 and TRBJ2-7; D gene ambiguous. Germline values: CDR1 MNHEY, CDR2 SMNVEV (reference sequence). The CDR3 loop spans 14 amino acids. The V end was cut by 4 bases, the J end by 4 bases, with 14 bases between.

The J gene is TRBJ2-1, the V gene TRBV11-3; TRBD2 agrees at 7 bases. CDR1 and CDR2 (germline): SGHNT, YENEEA. The CDR3 spans 14 residues. The J segment lost 8 bases and the V segment lost 4 bases, leaving 8 bases of the junction unmatched. CDR3 DNA: TGTGCCAGCAGCTACTGGGAGGGCCCTCATGAGCAGTTCTTC. Protein sequence: CASSYWEGPHEQFF.

The V and J genes are TRBV20-1 and TRBJ1-1; 7 nucleotides agree with TRBD1. The CDR3 extends over 13 amino acids. Trimming cost V 3 bases and J 4 bases; bases outside gene matches: 5. The germline V gene encodes CDR1 DFQATT and CDR2 SNEGSKA (reference sequence). The CDR3 sequence: CSASADRVTEAFF. The CDR3 region has the DNA TGCAGTGCTAGTGCCGACAGGGTCACTGAAGCTTTCTTT.

In this sample, this clone turned up once. This chain connects TRBV7-9 to TRBJ1-1, with D possibly TRBD1 on 6 matching bases. The V end was cut by 2 bases, the J end by 1 base, with 8 bases between. The CDR3 sequence is 14 residues long. Germline CDR1 and CDR2: SEHNR and FQNEAQ (reference sequence). As DNA, the CDR3 is TGTGCCAGCAGCTTAAGCAGGGGGAACACTGAAGCTTTCTTT. Its protein product is CASSLSRGNTEAFF.

V gene TRBV19 combines with J gene TRBJ1-1; D gene uncertain. V was cut by 5 bases and J by 10 bases, with 14 bases left in between. Germline V gives CDR1 LNHDA, CDR2 SQIVND (reference sequence). The CDR3 contains 12 residues. The DNA of the CDR3 is TGTGCCAGTAGTGATTTGGGGTTGGGAGCTTTCTTT. It translates to CASSDLGLGAFF.

The V gene is TRBV11-3, the J gene TRBJ2-6, with D possibly TRBD2 on 5 matching bases. The CDR3 length is 15 residues. Trimming took off 4 bases at V and 2 bases at J, with 9 bases between the two ends. CDR1 and CDR2 from the germline V gene are SGHNT and YENEEA. The CDR3 nucleotides are TGTGCCAGCAGCTATCGGGAAGCTGGGGCCAACGTCCTGACTTTC. As protein: CASSYREAGANVLTF.

The chain couples TRBV3-1 (or the pseudogene TRBV3-2) to TRBJ1-3; D ambiguous. Germline assignment: CDR1 LGHDT and CDR2 YNNKEL (reference sequence). Trimming left V 1 base short and J 1 base short, with 11 bases between. The CDR3 sequence is 16 residues long. CDR3 protein: CASSQVGGGSGNTIYF. CDR3 coding DNA: TGTGCCAGCAGCCAAGTAGGCGGAGGGTCTGGAAACACCATATATTTT.

The gene calls are TRBV7-3 and TRBJ2-1; possible D gene TRBD1, 6 bases. Trimming left V 4 bases short and J 2 bases short, with 12 bases between. There are 15 residues in the CDR3. Germline V CDR1 and CDR2: SGHTA, FQGTGA. CDR3 nucleotide sequence: TGTGCCAGCAGCTCCCCCGGGACACCCTACAATGAGCAGTTCTTC. This translates into CASSSPGTPYNEQFF.

The gene calls are TRBV10-3 and TRBJ1-1, with a tentative D call TRBD1 (5 bases). V was cut by 10 bases and J by 5 bases, with 17 bases left in between. The CDR3 has 13 residues. In germline, CDR1 is ENHRY, CDR2 SYGVKD. The CDR3 protein is CATVGGGETEAFF. In nucleotides, the CDR3 is TGTGCCACCGTAGGCGGAGGGGAAACTGAAGCTTTCTTT.

The CDR3 sequence is CASSEGRIDNQPQHF. CDR3 nucleotide sequence: TGTGCCAGCAGTGAGGGGAGGATCGATAATCAGCCCCAGCATTTT. The V gene is TRBV25-1, the J gene TRBJ1-5; D is unclear. Germline assignment: CDR1 MGHDK and CDR2 SYGVNS. Deletions cut 3 bases from V and 4 bases from J, with 13 bases between. The CDR3 runs 15 residues. Looking up the rest from reference TRBV25-1 and TRBJ1-5 gives the full variable domain: EADIYQTPRYLVIGTGKKITLECSQTMGHDKMYWYQQDPGMELHLIHYSYGVNSTEKGDLSSESTVSRIRTEHFPLTLESARPSHTSQYLCASSEGRIDNQPQHFGDGTRLSIL.

J is TRBJ1-6 and V is TRBV3-1 (or the pseudogene TRBV3-2); D remains ambiguous. The V gene's germline CDR1 is LGHDT and CDR2 YNNKEL (reference sequence). The CDR3 spans 12 residues. Trimming pared 4 bases from V and 6 bases from J, leaving 4 bases between. In DNA form, the CDR3 reads TGTGCCAGCAGCCGAGTTAATTCACCCCTCCACTTT. Translated, it gives CASSRVNSPLHF.

This clone showed up just once. This chain joins TRBV19 and TRBJ1-1; D is uncertain. The CDR3 extends over 15 amino acids. The germline CDR1 and CDR2 sequences are LNHDA and SQIVND (reference sequence). Trimming shortened V by 8 bases and J by 0 bases, and 16 bases separated the two germline ends. The CDR3 sequence is CASVAGHHMNTEAFF. CDR3 nucleotide sequence: TGTGCCAGTGTTGCAGGTCACCACATGAACACTGAAGCTTTCTTT.

The chain carries TRBV2 and TRBJ2-1; 7 nucleotides agree with TRBD2. There are 12 residues in the CDR3. V trimming: 8 bases; J trimming: 5 bases; junction bases outside the gene matches: 3. CDR1 and CDR2 from the germline V gene are SNHLY and FYNNEI. The CDR3 DNA sequence: TGTGCCAGCGGGGAGGGTGACAATGAGCAGTTCTTC. It is translated as CASGEGDNEQFF.